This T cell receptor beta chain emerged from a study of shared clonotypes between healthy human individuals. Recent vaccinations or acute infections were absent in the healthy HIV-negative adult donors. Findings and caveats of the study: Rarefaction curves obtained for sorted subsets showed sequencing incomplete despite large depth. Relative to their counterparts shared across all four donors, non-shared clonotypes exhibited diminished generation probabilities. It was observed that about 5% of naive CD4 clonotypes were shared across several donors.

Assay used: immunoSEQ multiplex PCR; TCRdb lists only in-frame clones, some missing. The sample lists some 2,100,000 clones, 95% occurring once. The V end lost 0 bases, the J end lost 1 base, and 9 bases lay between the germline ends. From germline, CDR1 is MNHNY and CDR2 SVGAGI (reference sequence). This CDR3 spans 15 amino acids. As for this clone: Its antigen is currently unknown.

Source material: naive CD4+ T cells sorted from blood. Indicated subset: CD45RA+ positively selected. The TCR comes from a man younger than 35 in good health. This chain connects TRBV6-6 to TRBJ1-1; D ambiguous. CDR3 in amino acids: CASSYSPAKNTEAFF. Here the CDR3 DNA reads TGTGCCAGCAGTTACTCGCCAGCCAAGAACACTGAAGCTTTCTTT.